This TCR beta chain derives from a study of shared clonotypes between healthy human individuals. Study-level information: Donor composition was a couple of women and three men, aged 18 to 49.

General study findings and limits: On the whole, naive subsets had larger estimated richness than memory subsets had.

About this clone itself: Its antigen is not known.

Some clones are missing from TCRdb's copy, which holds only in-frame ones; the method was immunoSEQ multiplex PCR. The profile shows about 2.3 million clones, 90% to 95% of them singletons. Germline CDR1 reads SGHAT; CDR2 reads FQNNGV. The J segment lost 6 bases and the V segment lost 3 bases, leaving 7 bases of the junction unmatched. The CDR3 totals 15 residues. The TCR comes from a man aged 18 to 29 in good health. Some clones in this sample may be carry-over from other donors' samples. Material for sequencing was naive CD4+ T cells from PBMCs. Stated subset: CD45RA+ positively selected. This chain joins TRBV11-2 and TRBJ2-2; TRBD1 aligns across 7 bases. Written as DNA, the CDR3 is TGTGCCAGCAGCTTGGGGCAGGGGGATTCCGGGGAGCTGTTTTTT. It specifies CASSLGQGDSGELFF.